This T cell receptor beta chain was sequenced for a study of beta chain features in type 1 diabetes. The wider study: Age, gender and cell yields were alike across patients and healthy donors. Overall study results and limits: Among patients, naive, central memory and Treg TCRB repertoires appeared more similar than among healthy donors. Among type 1 diabetes patients, VDJ junctions had fewer insertions and more deletions.

The germline gives CDR1 SGDLS, CDR2 YYNGEE. V gave up 0 bases and J gave up 5 bases; unmatched junction bases: 4. This CDR3 region has 14 residues. Sequencing targeted expressed TCRB transcripts, as all isolated RNA had been reverse transcribed. Some clones are missing from TCRdb's copy, which holds only in-frame ones; the method was immunoSEQ multiplex PCR. Of 150,000 to 190,000 clones in the sample, roughly 8.1% were seen once. Without exception, sorted populations had purity beyond 98%. This clone was detected only a few times. The target antigen is unknown. The material sequenced was central memory CD4+ T cells from blood. This chain links TRBV9 with TRBJ2-5, with 7 bases fitting TRBD2. This TCR was sampled from a man between 18 and 29 years old in good health. The CDR3 sequence: CASSVEAGGETQYF. CDR3 DNA sequence: TGTGCCAGCAGCGTAGAAGCCGGGGGGGAGACCCAGTACTTC.